This record concerns one TCR beta chain sequence. Measured with immunoSEQ multiplex PCR; TCRdb has only the in-frame clones, and not every one. The table has fewer than 60,000 clones, about 86% seen once. The sample is drawn from a study of blood T cell repertoires in COVID-19. Study-level information: COVID-19 samples, acute and convalescent, were from the United States, Italy and Spain. PBMCs, B-cell-depleted T cells, or T cells were the source of the cDNA or gDNA that made up the material.

This clonotype was sampled from a man aged 50-60 years with acute or convalescent COVID-19. The material sequenced was peripheral blood.

The DNA for the CDR3 is TGTGCCAGCTCCCTTCAGCGGGGGAGGACCCAGTACTTC. Its translation: CASSLQRGRTQYF. The chain has TRBV12-3 or TRBV12-4 and TRBJ2-5, with 8 bases aligning to TRBD2. J lost 7 bases, V lost 8 bases, and 9 bases had no gene match. This CDR3 has 13 residues.